The following is a TCR beta chain sequence with its context. Its antigen is still unknown. These data originate in a study of blood T cells in healthy people across ages. Germline lookup yields CDR1 KGHDR and CDR2 SFDVKD. Trimming shortened V by 4 bases and J by 6 bases, and 9 bases separated the two germline ends. The CDR3 is 13 residues long. General study findings and limits: Naive CD4+ cell counts and diversity both ran higher in long-lived than in aged donors.

Primers used in a second PCR of roughly 7 to 11 cycles were a sample-barcoded 5' primer and a J-beta primer mix. A 12-random-nucleotide template-switch adaptor tagged each cDNA molecule. MiXCR was run by TCRdb on the 5' RACE reads, yielding one entry per CDR3 protein. This sample has some 1.5 million distinct CDR3 sequences; 35% to 45% occur once, and the top ten carry 4%. The V and J genes are TRBV24-1 and TRBJ2-1; D is unclear. The sequencing sample was made of blood. The receptor's source is a woman younger than 30 in good health. CDR3 DNA: TGTGCCACCAGTGACCCCAATCGCAATGAGCAGTTCTTC. Its translation is CATSDPNRNEQFF.